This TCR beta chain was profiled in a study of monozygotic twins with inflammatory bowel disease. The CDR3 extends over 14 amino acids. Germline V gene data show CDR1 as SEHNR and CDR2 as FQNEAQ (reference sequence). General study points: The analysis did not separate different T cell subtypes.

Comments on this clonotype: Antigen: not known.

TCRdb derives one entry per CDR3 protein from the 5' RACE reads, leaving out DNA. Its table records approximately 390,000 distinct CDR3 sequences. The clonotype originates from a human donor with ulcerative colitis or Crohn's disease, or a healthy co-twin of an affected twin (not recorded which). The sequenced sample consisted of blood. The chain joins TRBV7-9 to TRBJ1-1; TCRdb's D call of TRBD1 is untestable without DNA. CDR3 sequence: CASSPIQGMTEAFF. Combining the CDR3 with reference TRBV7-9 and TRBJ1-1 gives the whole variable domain DTGVSQNPRHKITKRGQNVTFRCDPISEHNRLYWYRQTLGQGPEFLTYFQNEAQLEKSRLLSDRFSAERPKGSFSTLEIQRTEQGDSAMYLCASSPIQGMTEAFFGQGTRLTVV.